This T cell receptor (beta chain) was captured by sequencing in a study of vaccination effects on CD4 cells after COVID-19. After expansion with viral peptide pools in the ViraFEST assay, antigen-specific CD4+ T cells were sequenced. Having been cultured for less than 13 days, the cells underwent CD4+ T cell isolation. According to the study, vaccine recipients showed no prior SARS-CoV-2 infection and negative nucleocapsid antibodies. Some clones are missing from TCRdb's copy, which holds only in-frame ones; the method was immunoSEQ multiplex PCR. The table has about 27,000 clones, approximately 72% seen once. General study points: Infection-derived and vaccine-derived clones contracted markedly late after vaccination.

As to this clone: Its antigen remains unknown.

Looked up from germline, CDR1 is WNHNN and CDR2 is SYGVQD (reference sequence). Trimming shortened V by 3 bases and J by 7 bases, and 13 bases separated the two germline ends. There are 14 residues in the CDR3. The sequences come from CD4+ T cells from PBMCs cultured with SARS-CoV-2 spike peptides, collected before COVID-19 vaccination. This sequence joins TRBV10-1 and TRBJ2-1; the D gene is possibly TRBD1 (6 bases). The TCR comes from a human donor who received a COVID-19 vaccine. The CDR3 sequence: CASSERQGRNEQFF. The CDR3, as DNA: TGCGCCAGCAGTGAACGTCAGGGGCGGAATGAGCAGTTCTTC.